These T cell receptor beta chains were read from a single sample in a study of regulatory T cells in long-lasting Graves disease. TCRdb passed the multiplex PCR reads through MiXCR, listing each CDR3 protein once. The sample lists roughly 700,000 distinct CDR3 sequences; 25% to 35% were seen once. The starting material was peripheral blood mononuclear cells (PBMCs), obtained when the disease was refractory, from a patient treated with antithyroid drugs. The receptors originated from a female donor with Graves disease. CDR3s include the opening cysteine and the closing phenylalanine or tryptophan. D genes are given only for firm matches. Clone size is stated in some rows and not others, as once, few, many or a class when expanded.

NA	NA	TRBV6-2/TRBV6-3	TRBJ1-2	TGTGCCAGCAGTTACTTTTCCAGGAGCTATGGCTACACCTTC	CASSYFSRSYGYTF
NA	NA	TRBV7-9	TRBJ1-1	TGTGCCAGCAGCCCCTCTGCGGGCTCAGAAGCTTTCTTT	CASSPSAGSEAFF
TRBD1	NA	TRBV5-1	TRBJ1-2	TGCGCCAGCAGTACAGGGGATGGCTGCACCTTC	CASSTGDGCTF
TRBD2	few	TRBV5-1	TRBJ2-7	TGCGCCAGCAGCACTAGCGGGAGGCTTGAGCAGTACTTC	CASSTSGRLEQYF
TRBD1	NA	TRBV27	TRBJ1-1	TGTGCCAGCAGTTTTTCACAGGGGAAGTGGAACACTGAAGCTTTCTTT	CASSFSQGKWNTEAFF
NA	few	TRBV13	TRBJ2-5	TGTGCCAGCAGCTCTTTAGCTCAAGAGACCCAGTACTTC	CASSSLAQETQYF
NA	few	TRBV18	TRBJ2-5	TGTGCCAGCTCACCCGGGGGCCCGGCGGAGACCCAGTACTTC	CASSPGGPAETQYF
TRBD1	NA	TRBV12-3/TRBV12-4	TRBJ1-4	TGTGCCAGCAGACGGACAGGGAGAGAGGGGACAACTAATGAAAAACTGTTTTTT	CASRRTGREGTTNEKLFF
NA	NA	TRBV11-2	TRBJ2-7	TGTGCCAGCAGCTCCCGCGGGGAACCCACCTACGAGCAGTACTTC	CASSSRGEPTYEQYF
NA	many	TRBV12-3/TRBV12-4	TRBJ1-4	TGTGCCAGCAGTCTATCCTCACTGGACAGACCCGAAAAACTGTTTTTT	CASSLSSLDRPEKLFF
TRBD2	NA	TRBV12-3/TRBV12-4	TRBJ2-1	TGTGCCAGCAGTTACCGGACTAGCGGGAAGGACAATGAGCAGTTCTTC	CASSYRTSGKDNEQFF
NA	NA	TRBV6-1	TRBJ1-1	TGTGCCAGCAGAGTCCCGGGGACTGAAGCTTTCTTT	CASRVPGTEAFF